Included here is one TCR beta chain sequence, with context. These data belong to a study of blood T cell repertoires in COVID-19. Study overall: Some COVID-19 samples were acute and others convalescent; all came from the United States, Italy and Spain. T cells, B-cell-depleted T cells, or PBMCs supplied cDNA or gDNA.

Original data processing: Amplification from reference gene primers served as the basis for estimated nucleated cell counts. Libraries were prepared by immunoSEQ multiplex PCR; TCRdb keeps only in-frame clonotypes and omits some of them. V and J calls and clone size come straight from that table; D and trimming were deduced from the DNA. There are roughly 49,000 clones in the sample; less than 85% occur only once, and roughly 4.4% lies in the top ten. V lost 3 bases, J lost 4 bases, and 16 bases lay in between. Per germline, CDR1 MNHNS and CDR2 SASEGT. This CDR3 is 15 amino acids long. The sample taken for sequencing was peripheral blood. The chain links TRBV6-1 to TRBJ2-7; D may be TRBD2 (6 bases). This TCR was recovered from a middle-aged man with active COVID-19. CDR3 sequence: CASSEPIGGYYEQYF. In nucleotides, the CDR3 is TGTGCCAGCAGTGAGCCAATCGGGGGTTATTACGAGCAGTACTTC.